The 30 T cell receptor beta chains below come from one sample, sequenced in a study of graft-versus-host responses after intestinal transplantation (dated by TCRdb to the early 2020s). Antigen specificity for these receptors is unknown. Read against the paper, the sample's time point label means: cells obtained before transplantation from donor or recipient. The library relied on the immunoSEQ multiplex PCR assay. TCRdb mirrors the immuneACCESS table, restricted to in-frame sequences. Some clones are absent from its copies; in checked studies, under half trace to an unresolved V gene, and the reason for the others is unknown. Present in this sample are over 100,000 clones, about 93% of which were seen just once. Approximately 0.11% of the sample goes to the ten largest clones. The sequenced sample was unstimulated CD4+ T cells sorted from spleen or lymph node cells, obtained before intestinal transplant. The source is a human donor who received an intestinal transplant.

The chain joins TRBV28 to TRBJ2-7, with D possibly being TRBD1 or TRBD2 (6 bases each). Germline lookup yields CDR1 MDHEN and CDR2 SYDVKM. V was clipped by 6 bases and J by 0 bases, with 15 bases between them. The CDR3 consists of 15 residues. The CDR3 DNA reads as TGTGCCAGCAGCCCAGGGGACTCGACCTCCTACGAGCAGTACTTC. It yields the protein CASSPGDSTSYEQYF.

This rearrangement joins TRBV7-2 to TRBJ1-4; no reliable D call. The CDR3 is 13 residues long. Trimming removed 1 base at V and 6 bases at J, with 6 bases between. The V gene's germline CDR1 is SGHTA and CDR2 FQGNSA. CDR3 sequence reads: CASSLDWDEKLFF. Here the CDR3 DNA reads TGTGCCAGCAGCTTAGATTGGGATGAAAAACTGTTTTTT. Full variable domain (missing parts from reference TRBV7-2 and TRBJ1-4): GAGVSQSPSNKVTEKGKDVELRCDPISGHTALYWYRQSLGQGLEFLIYFQGNSAPDKSGLPSDRFSAERTGGSVSTLTIQRTQQEDSAVYLCASSLDWDEKLFFGSGTQLSVL.

About this clone: An end of the junction does not agree with germline; a read error may underlie this. The J gene is TRBJ1-5, the V gene TRBV7-7; D is ambiguous. Germline loops: CDR1 SSHAT, CDR2 FNYEAQ (reference sequence). This CDR3 contains 12 residues. The CDR3 coding sequence is TGTGCTAGCAGCCCCTATCATCAGCCCCAGCATTTT. This translates into CASSPYHQPQHF. The full variable domain, completed using reference TRBV7-7 and TRBJ1-5, is GAGVSQSPRYKVTKRGQDVTLRCDPISSHATLYWYQQALGQGPEFLTYFNYEAQPDKSGLPSDRFSAERPEGSISTLTIQRTEQRDSAMYRCASSPYHQPQHFGDGTRLSIL.

In this sample, this clone turned up once. This rearrangement joins TRBV4-2 to TRBJ2-1; D gene unclear. Germline assignment: CDR1 LGHNA and CDR2 YNFKEQ. V lost 4 bases, J lost 8 bases, and 18 bases lay in between. This CDR3 comprises 15 residues. CDR3 loop: CASSPDPSRSDEQFF. The CDR3 DNA is TGTGCCAGCAGCCCGGACCCATCACGTTCGGATGAGCAGTTCTTC.

This chain connects TRBV7-6 to TRBJ2-5; D remains unclear. CDR1 is SGHVS and CDR2 is FNYEAQ in the germline V gene. Trimming cost V 1 base and J 3 bases, with 9 bases left between them. The CDR3 is 14 amino acids. CDR3 nucleotide sequence: TGTGCCAGCAGCTTAGACGGGCGGAAAGAGACCCAGTACTTC. It yields the protein CASSLDGRKETQYF. Variable domain in full (rest from reference TRBV7-6 and TRBJ2-5): GAGVSQSPRYKVTKRGQDVALRCDPISGHVSLYWYRQALGQGPEFLTYFNYEAQQDKSGLPNDRFSAERPEGSISTLTIQRTEQRDSAMYRCASSLDGRKETQYFGPGTRLLVL.

In regard to this clone: Other DNA sequences in this sample translate to the same CDR3. Here the CDR3 DNA reads TGCGCCAGCAGCTGGACAGGGGGCACAGATACGCAGTATTTT. Translating gives CASSWTGGTDTQYF. The rearrangement uses TRBV5-1 and TRBJ2-3; 9 nucleotides match TRBD1. This CDR3 has 14 residues. The trim removed 3 bases at V and 1 base at J, leaving 0 bases unmatched. The germline CDR1 and CDR2 sequences are SGHRS and YFSETQ.

The chain is built from TRBV30 and TRBJ1-1, with D maybe TRBD1 (5 bases). The CDR3 contains 13 residues. In germline, CDR1 is GTSNPN, CDR2 SVGIG (reference sequence). Trimming took 5 bases from V and 11 from J, leaving 21 bases between them. CDR3 nucleotide sequence: TGTGCCTGGGACACCGGGACCCCGGAGGGGGCTTTCTTT. Amino acids: CAWDTGTPEGAFF.

This clone appeared once. The chain joins TRBV21-1 to TRBJ2-6; no check of the table's D call, TRBD2, against the DNA was made. TRBV21-1 has pseudogene status. CDR3 length: 16 amino acids. The CDR3 here is CASSRLAGGGANVLTF. CDR3 nucleotides: TGTGCCAGCAGCCGTCTAGCGGGAGGCGGGGCCAACGTCCTGACTTTC.

The V and J genes are TRBV30 and TRBJ2-3; unclear D gene. V was shortened by 3 bases and J by 1 base, with 8 bases between the two germline ends. This CDR3 is 13 amino acids long. Germline CDR1 reads GTSNPN; CDR2 reads SVGIG (reference sequence). CDR3 loop: CAWRRSRTDTQYF. The CDR3 nucleotides are TGTGCCTGGAGAAGGTCCCGCACAGATACGCAGTATTTT.

This chain uses TRBV5-1 with TRBJ2-1; 7 nucleotides agree with TRBD1. CDR1 SGHRS and CDR2 YFSETQ come from the germline V gene. The CDR3 has 15 residues. Unmatched junction bases numbered 11, after V lost 7 bases and J lost 4 bases. CDR3: CASWKGTASYNEQFF. In DNA, the CDR3 is TGCGCCAGCTGGAAGGGGACAGCTTCTTACAATGAGCAGTTCTTC.

The CDR3 sequence is CASSPTGGGNQPQHF. In DNA, the CDR3 is TGTGCCAGCAGTCCCACAGGGGGCGGCAATCAGCCCCAGCATTTT. The chain recombines TRBV27 with TRBJ1-5, with TRBD1 matching over 9 bases. The CDR3 has 15 residues. V was pared by 5 bases and J by 2 bases, with 4 bases of the junction left unmatched. The germline CDR1 and CDR2 sequences are MNHEY and SMNVEV (reference sequence).

The V call is TRBV30, the J call TRBJ2-7; D unresolved. The CDR3 consists of 13 residues. Germline lookup yields CDR1 GTSNPN and CDR2 SVGIG (reference sequence). Trimming shortened V by 0 bases and J by 0 bases, and 6 bases separated the two germline ends. As DNA, the CDR3 is TGTGCCTGGAGTGTAAGCTACTCCTACGAGCAGTACTTC. It specifies CAWSVSYSYEQYF.

J is TRBJ2-7 and V is TRBV29-1; tentative D call: TRBD1 (6 bases). CDR3 length: 13 residues. V lost 4 bases, J lost 3 bases, and 13 bases lay in between. Germline V gene lookup returns CDR1 SQVTM and CDR2 ANQGSEA. The CDR3 nucleotides read TGCAGCGTTGGGGGCAGGGGCGGCTACGAGCAGTACTTC. This sequence encodes CSVGGRGGYEQYF.

The rearrangement links TRBV9 to TRBJ2-2; TRBD1 agrees at 8 bases. This CDR3 is built from 17 residues. J was trimmed by 4 bases and V by 1 base; bases with no gene match: 9. The V gene's germline CDR1 is SGDLS and CDR2 YYNGEE. The CDR3 spells CASSVLSQGATTGELFF. The CDR3 coding sequence is TGTGCCAGCAGCGTATTAAGCCAGGGGGCGACCACCGGGGAGCTGTTTTTT.

The V and J genes are TRBV6-6 and TRBJ2-5; D remains ambiguous. The V gene lost 5 bases and the J gene lost 2 bases, with 9 bases spanning the gap. The germline CDR1 and CDR2 sequences are MNHNY and SVGAGI (reference sequence). The length of the CDR3 is 13 residues. As DNA, the CDR3 is TGTGCCAGCAGTATTCAGGCTCAAGAGACCCAGTACTTC. The encoded protein is CASSIQAQETQYF.

The chain recombines TRBV27 with TRBJ1-5; tentatively, D is TRBD1 (5 bases). Looked up from germline, CDR1 is MNHEY and CDR2 is SMNVEV (reference sequence). Trimming shortened V by 2 bases and J by 3 bases, and 11 bases separated the two germline ends. CDR3 length equals 15 residues. CDR3 protein: CASSLRGTNNQPQHF. In DNA form, the CDR3 reads TGTGCCAGCAGTTTACGAGGGACTAACAATCAGCCCCAGCATTTT.

The chain links TRBV13 to TRBJ2-1; unclear D gene. In germline, CDR1 is PRHDT, CDR2 FYEKMQ (reference sequence). This CDR3 is 15 amino acids long. V shed 7 bases and J shed 7 bases, with 20 bases lying between them. The CDR3 bases are TGTGCCAGCAACAAAAAAAGAGAGCCACCTAATGAGCAGTTCTTC. Translating it yields CASNKKREPPNEQFF.

This chain uses TRBV10-1 with TRBJ2-3; possibly TRBD1 for D (5 bases). V lost 0 bases, J lost 2 bases, and 9 bases lay in between. The CDR3 totals 15 residues. Germline CDR1 reads WNHNN; CDR2 reads SYGVQD (reference sequence). The CDR3 bases are TGCGCCAGCAGTGAGTCGCGGACACCCACAGATACGCAGTATTTT. Translated, it gives CASSESRTPTDTQYF.

This clone was seen once. The genes are TRBV6-1 and TRBJ1-1, with D maybe TRBD1 (6 bases). The germline V and J ends were trimmed by 11 bases and 1 base, with 17 bases remaining between them. Germline CDR1 reads MNHNS; CDR2 reads SASEGT. The CDR3 spans 14 residues. CDR3: CASRGGRWNTEAFF. Here the CDR3 DNA reads TGTGCCTCTCGGGGGGGCCGGTGGAACACTGAAGCTTTCTTT.

J is TRBJ2-3 and V is TRBV5-1, with D unclear. Trimming took off 1 base at V and 2 bases at J, with 11 bases between the two ends. The CDR3 is made up of 15 amino acids. Germline V CDR1 and CDR2: SGHRS, YFSETQ. The CDR3, as DNA: TGCGCCAGCAGCTTGACCCAACCAGTCACAGATACGCAGTATTTT. Residues: CASSLTQPVTDTQYF. Using reference TRBV5-1 and TRBJ2-3 for the parts outside the CDR3, the full variable domain is KAGVTQTPRYLIKTRGQQVTLSCSPISGHRSVSWYQQTPGQGLQFLFEYFSETQRNKGNFPGRFSGRQFSNSRSEMNVSTLELGDSALYLCASSLTQPVTDTQYFGPGTRLTVL.

The gene calls are TRBV5-1 and TRBJ2-4, with 7 bases matching TRBD1. The CDR3 length is 16 residues. J was trimmed by 0 bases and V by 3 bases; bases with no gene match: 6. Germline V gene sequence: CDR1 SGHRS, CDR2 YFSETQ. CDR3 protein: CASSSRQGLAKNIQYF. The CDR3 bases are TGCGCCAGCAGCTCCCGACAGGGCCTAGCCAAAAACATTCAGTACTTC.

The chain carries TRBV28 and TRBJ2-7, with 9 bases aligning to TRBD1. This CDR3 comprises 15 residues. The trim removed 8 bases at V and 6 bases at J, leaving 14 bases unmatched. In germline, CDR1 is MDHEN, CDR2 SYDVKM. The DNA of the CDR3 is TGTGCCAGCTCAGATATCCGGGACAGGGTAATCGAGCAGTACTTC. It codes for CASSDIRDRVIEQYF.

This chain links TRBV25-1 with TRBJ1-1, with a possible D match to TRBD1 (6 bases). There are 14 residues in the CDR3. Germline V gene data show CDR1 as MGHDK and CDR2 as SYGVNS. V was clipped by 6 bases and J by 4 bases, with 15 bases between them. Written as DNA, the CDR3 is TGTGCCAGCAGCCAGTCGGGGGGGCTCACTGAAGCTTTCTTT. Amino acids: CASSQSGGLTEAFF.

The rearrangement joins TRBV2 to TRBJ2-7; no clear D. The CDR3 runs 13 residues. Germline CDR1 and CDR2: SNHLY and FYNNEI. V was clipped by 3 bases and J by 4 bases, with 10 bases between them. CDR3 nucleotide sequence: TGTGCCAGCAGTGAGGAAAGGGTGTACGAGCAGTACTTC. Protein product: CASSEERVYEQYF.

The CDR3 region is CASSVEGLASNEQFF. The CDR3 DNA reads as TGTGCCAGCAGCGTAGAGGGACTAGCCTCCAATGAGCAGTTCTTC. The chain joins TRBV9 to TRBJ2-1; 9 bases match TRBD2. V shed 0 bases and J 6 bases; nucleotides not matched to a gene: 4. Germline V CDR1 and CDR2: SGDLS, YYNGEE. There are 15 residues in the CDR3.

The CDR3 sequence is CAWSVDRDSGNTIYF. CDR3 sequence (DNA): TGTGCCTGGAGTGTTGACAGGGATTCGGGAAACACCATATATTTT. This chain uses TRBV30 with TRBJ1-3, with 7 bases that match TRBD1. Germline-derived CDR1 and CDR2 are GTSNPN and SVGIG (reference sequence). The CDR3 has 15 residues. The V gene end was trimmed by 0 bases and the J gene end by 4 bases; junction bases not matched to a gene: 6. The entire variable domain, with the rest obtained from reference TRBV30 and TRBJ1-3, is as follows: SQTIHQWPATLVQPVGSPLSLECTVEGTSNPNLYWYRQAAGRGLQLLFYSVGIGQISSEVPQNLSASRPQDRQFILSSKKLLLSDSGFYLCAWSVDRDSGNTIYFGEGSWLTVV.

This chain joins TRBV4-1 and TRBJ2-2, with TRBD1 matching 8 bases. Per germline, CDR1 MGHRA and CDR2 YSYEKL. V dropped 4 bases and J dropped 3; count of bases not matched to a gene: 7. The CDR3 covers 16 residues. The CDR3 protein is CASSPQGALDTGELFF. In DNA form, the CDR3 reads TGCGCCAGCAGCCCTCAGGGGGCACTAGACACCGGGGAGCTGTTTTTT.

The rearrangement links TRBV5-1 to TRBJ1-4; maybe TRBD1 (6 bases). The germline V and J ends were trimmed by 4 bases and 4 bases, with 14 bases remaining between them. The CDR3 is made up of 15 amino acids. Germline V gives CDR1 SGHRS, CDR2 YFSETQ. CDR3 in amino acids: CASSAGRTDNEKLFF. CDR3 nucleotides: TGCGCCAGCAGCGCAGGGCGGACAGATAATGAAAAACTGTTTTTT.

The chain joins TRBV5-8 to TRBJ2-7, with D perhaps matching TRBD2 (5 bases). The germline CDR1 and CDR2 sequences are SGHTS and YDEGEE. The CDR3 covers 14 residues. Trimming left V 4 bases short and J 2 bases short, with 13 bases between. As DNA, the CDR3 is TGTGCCAGCAGCCGAGGAGGCCCCCCCTACGAGCAGTACTTC. It yields the protein CASSRGGPPYEQYF.

The rearrangement uses TRBV14 and TRBJ2-1; 11 positions agree with TRBD2. The V segment lost 1 base and the J segment 2 bases; nucleotides outside the gene matches: 4. There are 17 residues in the CDR3. Germline V gives CDR1 SGHDN, CDR2 FVKESK. The chain's CDR3 is CASSQATSGETYNEQFF. Here the CDR3 DNA reads TGTGCCAGCAGCCAAGCGACTAGCGGGGAGACCTACAATGAGCAGTTCTTC.